What follows describes a single TCR beta chain. Its specificity is not known. It may be a read error: a sequence one base away is much more abundant. The sample is drawn from a study of naive and memory T cell subsets. Overall study findings and caveats: TCR counts from RNA may reflect activation-linked expression changes. In naive cells, over 90% of TCR sequences were seen only once.

Both TRBC1 and TRBC2 were covered by a beta constant-region primer of two equimolar oligonucleotides. Four rounds of PCR amplified the ligated cDNA using nested alpha and beta constant-region primers plus SP2. TCRdb processed the UMI-ligation and nested PCR reads anew with MiXCR; each CDR3 protein has one entry. The sample consists of about 18,000 distinct CDR3 sequences, about 9% of them appearing once. The length of the CDR3 is 18 residues. Trimming stripped 6 bases from V and 11 bases from J, with 32 bases between. The sequence was obtained from a human donor in good health. The material sequenced was central memory CD8+ T cells from blood. The genes are TRBV12-3 or TRBV12-4 and TRBJ1-5; D is undetermined. CDR3 sequence reads: CASRKIPLERSWGRAQHF. DNA of the CDR3: TGTGCCAGCAGGAAAATTCCCCTGGAACGGTCGTGGGGAAGAGCCCAGCATTTT.